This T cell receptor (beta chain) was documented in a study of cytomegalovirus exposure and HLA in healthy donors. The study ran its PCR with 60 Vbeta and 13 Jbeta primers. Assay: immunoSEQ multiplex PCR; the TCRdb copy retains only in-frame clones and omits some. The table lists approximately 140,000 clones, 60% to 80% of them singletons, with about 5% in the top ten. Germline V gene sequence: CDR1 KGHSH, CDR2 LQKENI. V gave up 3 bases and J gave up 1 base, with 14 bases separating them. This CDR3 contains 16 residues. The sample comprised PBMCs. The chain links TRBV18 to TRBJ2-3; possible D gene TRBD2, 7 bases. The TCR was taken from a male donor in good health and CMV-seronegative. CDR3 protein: CASSPRGGAGTDTQYF. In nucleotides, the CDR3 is TGTGCCAGCTCACCTCGAGGGGGGGCGGGCACAGATACGCAGTATTTT.